A single sample gave rise to the 6 T cell receptor beta chains below, sequenced in a study of T cell repertoires in cytomegalovirus infection. TCRdb re-derived calls from the reads in MiXCR, one entry per CDR3 protein. The sample lists around 210,000 distinct CDR3 sequences; around 6.2% were seen once. The specimen was PBMCs. Receptor source: a human donor in good health (CMV status not recorded). Some clones in this sample may be carry-over from other donors' samples.

This clonotype was found many times. This chain uses TRBV12-3 or TRBV12-4 with TRBJ1-1; D gene unclear. Trimming removed 3 bases from V and 3 bases from J, with 11 bases in between. The CDR3 runs to 14 residues. In nucleotides, the CDR3 is TGTGCCAGCAGTTTTTTAGGCGGGCACACTGAAGCTTTCTTT. Translating gives CASSFLGGHTEAFF.

This clonotype occurred once. V usage is TRBV20-1 and J usage is TRBJ1-1; D call uncertain. Deletions cut 6 bases from V and 1 base from J, with 9 bases between. The CDR3 length is 12 residues. CDR1 and CDR2 from the germline V gene are DFQATT and SNEGSKA (reference sequence). For the CDR3, the DNA is TGCAGTGCACGGGCTCCGAACACTGAAGCTTTCTTT. It yields the protein CSARAPNTEAFF.

This clonotype appeared many times. CDR3 in DNA: TGTGCCAGCTCACCCTTAGGACAGGGGGCTGCCTACGAGCAGTACTTC. Its protein is CASSPLGQGAAYEQYF. The J gene is TRBJ2-7, the V gene TRBV18, with 11 bases lining up with TRBD1. The V and J ends lost 3 bases and 2 bases, in that order; junction bases with no gene match: 6. Germline CDR1 KGHSH, CDR2 LQKENI. CDR3 length: 16 residues.

This clonotype was seen repeatedly, ten times or more. This chain joins TRBV3-1 and TRBJ1-1; a possible D gene is TRBD1 (6 bases). Germline V gene lookup returns CDR1 LGHDT and CDR2 YNNKEL (reference sequence). V gave up 6 bases and J gave up 2 bases, with 16 bases separating them. This CDR3 contains 15 residues. In DNA, the CDR3 is TGTGCCAGCAGGCGAACAGGGTCGGGAAACACTGAAGCTTTCTTT. It encodes CASRRTGSGNTEAFF.

The CDR3 DNA reads TGTGCCAGCAGCTACAACGCCAGGGAGCAGTTCTTC. It encodes CASSYNAREQFF. This rearrangement joins TRBV7-3 to TRBJ2-1; D gene uncertain. The germline V and J ends were trimmed by 4 bases and 10 bases, with 11 bases remaining between them. The CDR3 consists of 12 residues. Germline CDR1 SGHTA, CDR2 FQGTGA.

This clonotype was seen ten or more times. The rearrangement uses TRBV28 and TRBJ1-4; D is possibly TRBD1 (6 bases). This CDR3 is built from 14 residues. The germline V gene has CDR1 MDHEN and CDR2 SYDVKM. Between the trimmed V and J ends, which lost 2 bases and 6 bases, there was a span of 10 bases. In DNA form, the CDR3 reads TGTGCCAGCAGTTTAGGGGGGCGTTATGAAAAACTGTTTTTT. Protein: CASSLGGRYEKLFF.